This T cell receptor (beta chain) was sequenced in a study of cytomegalovirus exposure and HLA in healthy donors. Researchers ran the PCR with 60 Vbeta and 13 Jbeta primers. The repertoire was sequenced with immunoSEQ multiplex PCR; TCRdb's copy has only in-frame clones and lacks some. The table records 84,000 or so clones, about 74% of them present only once. Study-wide results and caveats: Across HLA loci, a later analysis found differing TCR association rates, with DRB1 most and HLA-C fewest.

The CDR3 is 14 amino acids. V lost 0 bases and J lost 0, with 5 bases in between. CDR1 ENHRY and CDR2 SYGVKD come from the germline V gene. Comment on this clone: The antigen is not known.

The chain carries TRBV10-3 and TRBJ2-5; no clear D gene. Specimen: PBMCs. This TCR was sampled from a young man in good health and CMV-seronegative. CDR3 bases: TGTGCCATCAGTGAGTCGACAAACCAAGAGACCCAGTACTTC. Its protein is CAISESTNQETQYF.